This entry features one T cell receptor beta chain sequence. Its matching antigen is unknown. RNA, once extracted, was reverse transcribed into cDNA for use as the sequencing template. Sequencing was performed with immunoSEQ multiplex PCR; in TCRdb, only in-frame clones are kept and a portion is missing. The sample lists some 130,000 clones, almost 50% occurring once. The germline V gene encodes CDR1 MNHEY and CDR2 SMNVEV (reference sequence). This CDR3 comprises 11 residues. The V gene lost 6 bases and the J gene lost 3 bases, with 3 bases spanning the gap. The sample is drawn from a study of CD8+ T cells in alopecia areata. Study conclusions and caveats: Affected lesional scalp, above all in alopecia totalis/universalis, was more clonal than normal scalp.

Specimen: CD8+ T cells sorted from blood, collected at week 0. The clonotype was recovered from a human donor with alopecia areata. The chain joins TRBV27 to TRBJ2-1; no clear D. CDR3 nucleotide sequence: TGTGCCAGCAGGGACTACAATGAGCAGTTCTTC. Its protein is CASRDYNEQFF.